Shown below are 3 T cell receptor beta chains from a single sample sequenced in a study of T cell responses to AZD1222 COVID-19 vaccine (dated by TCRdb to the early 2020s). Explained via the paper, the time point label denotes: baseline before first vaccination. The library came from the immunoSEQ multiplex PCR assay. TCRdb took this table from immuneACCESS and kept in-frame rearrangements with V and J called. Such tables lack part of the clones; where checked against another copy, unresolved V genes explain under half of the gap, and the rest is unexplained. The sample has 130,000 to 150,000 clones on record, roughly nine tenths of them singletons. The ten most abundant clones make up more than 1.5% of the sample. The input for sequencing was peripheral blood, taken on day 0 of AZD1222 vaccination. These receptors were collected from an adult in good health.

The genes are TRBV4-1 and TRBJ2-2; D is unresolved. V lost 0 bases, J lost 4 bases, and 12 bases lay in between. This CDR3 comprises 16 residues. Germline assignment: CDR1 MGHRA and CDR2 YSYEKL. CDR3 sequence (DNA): TGCGCCAGCAGCCAAGATCCGACAAGAACCACCGGGGAGCTGTTTTTT. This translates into CASSQDPTRTTGELFF.

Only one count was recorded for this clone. The chain's CDR3 is CASSPPGLTGGAGELFF. As DNA, the CDR3 is TGTGCCAGCAGCCCACCTGGGCTCACAGGGGGAGCCGGGGAGCTGTTTTTT. The rearrangement uses TRBV7-9 and TRBJ2-2; 8 nucleotides agree with TRBD1. CDR1 and CDR2 (germline): SEHNR, FQNEAQ (reference sequence). J was trimmed by 6 bases and V by 5 bases; bases with no gene match: 14. The CDR3 covers 17 residues.

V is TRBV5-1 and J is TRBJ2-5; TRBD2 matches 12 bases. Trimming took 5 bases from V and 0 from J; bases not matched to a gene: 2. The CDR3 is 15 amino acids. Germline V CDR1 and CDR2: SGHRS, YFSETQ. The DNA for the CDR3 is TGCGCCAGCAGAAGACTAGCGGGAGACCAAGAGACCCAGTACTTC. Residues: CASRRLAGDQETQYF. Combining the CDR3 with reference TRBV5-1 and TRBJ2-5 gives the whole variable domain KAGVTQTPRYLIKTRGQQVTLSCSPISGHRSVSWYQQTPGQGLQFLFEYFSETQRNKGNFPGRFSGRQFSNSRSEMNVSTLELGDSALYLCASRRLAGDQETQYFGPGTRLLVL.